Reported below is one TCR beta chain. Its specificity is unknown. The sample comes from a study of cytomegalovirus exposure and HLA in healthy donors. Across the study: HLA-typed donors were the source of approximately 88 million unique TCRs held in an early data release.

Per germline, CDR1 MNHEY and CDR2 SVGAGI. V was shortened by 0 bases and J by 12 bases, with 12 bases between the two germline ends. CDR3 length: 13 residues. PCR was performed using 60 Vbeta and 13 Jbeta primers. TCRdb's copy holds only in-frame clones and misses some; the assay was immunoSEQ multiplex PCR. The top ten hold about 1.3% of the sample, which has 150,000 to 180,000 clones, around 79% seen once. General study points: It was likely that a cluster of highly shared sequence variants was a sequencing artifact. Further analysis was carried out later, and it showed several of the most significant clusters appearing linked to common viral pathogens. The authors listed 164 TCR beta chains as cytomegalovirus-associated.

The receptor's source is a man between 18 and 29 years old in good health and CMV-seronegative. The gene calls are TRBV6-5 and TRBJ1-5; tentative D call: TRBD1 (6 bases). The sequenced material came from PBMCs. The CDR3 sequence is CASSYSLQGNQHF. CDR3 in DNA: TGTGCCAGCAGTTACTCTTTGCAGGGGAACCAGCATTTT.